Below are 9 T cell receptor beta chains sequenced from a single sample in a study of cytotoxic CD8 clonotypes in ibrutinib-treated CLL. Assay used: immunoSEQ multiplex PCR; TCRdb lists only in-frame clones, some missing. The repertoire has under 300,000 clones, under 80% of them found once; the top ten carry about 16%. The sequencing used PBMCs, collected after 24 months of ibrutinib treatment. These receptor sequences come from a human donor with chronic lymphocytic leukemia.

The V gene is TRBV7-9, the J gene TRBJ2-7; TRBD1 or TRBD2 may be the D gene (6 bases each). The CDR3 sequence is 14 residues long. Germline V gene lookup returns CDR1 SEHNR and CDR2 FQNEAQ (reference sequence). Trimming removed 1 base from V and 0 bases from J, with 7 bases in between. The CDR3 region has the DNA TGTGCCAGCAGCTTAGAGGGGGGCTCCTACGAGCAGTACTTC. This gives the protein CASSLEGGSYEQYF.

In its sample, this clone was seen a few times. The chain is built from TRBV7-2 and TRBJ2-7; D possibly corresponds to TRBD2 (7 bases). V lost 2 bases and J lost 7, with 15 bases in between. The CDR3 contains 14 residues. Germline CDR1 and CDR2: SGHTA and FQGNSA. The CDR3 DNA follows: TGTGCCAGCAGCTTAAGGGGGAGGGCCTCTGAGCAGTACTTC. Its protein is CASSLRGRASEQYF.

The chain is built from TRBV5-1 and TRBJ2-3, with D uncertain. The germline gives CDR1 SGHRS, CDR2 YFSETQ. V was pared by 7 bases and J by 0 bases, with 12 bases between. CDR3 length equals 14 residues. CDR3 sequence: CASGDIGSTDTQYF. In DNA form, the CDR3 reads TGCGCCAGCGGGGATATAGGGAGCACAGATACGCAGTATTTT.

This clone was observed once. V and J are TRBV29-1 and TRBJ1-4; no definite D call. Deletions cut 6 bases from V and 6 bases from J, with 8 bases between. The CDR3 runs to 11 residues. Germline CDR1 SQVTM, CDR2 ANQGSEA. The CDR3 sequence: CSVYDDEKLFF. The CDR3 coding sequence is TGCAGCGTGTACGACGATGAAAAACTGTTTTTT.

This sequence joins TRBV7-9 and TRBJ2-1; weak D call: TRBD2 (6 bases). The CDR3 is 16 residues long. Trimming removed 5 bases from V and 7 bases from J, with 21 bases in between. Germline V lookup: CDR1 SEHNR, CDR2 FQNEAQ (reference sequence). Here the CDR3 reads CASSPQIGSLGNEQFF. The CDR3 bases are TGTGCCAGCAGCCCCCAAATCGGGAGTCTGGGAAATGAGCAGTTCTTC.

This clone has only a few counts. This chain uses TRBV7-3 with TRBJ2-7; the match to TRBD2 covers 12 bases. The V segment lost 5 bases and the J segment 3 bases; nucleotides outside the gene matches: 11. From germline, CDR1 is SGHTA and CDR2 FQGTGA. CDR3 size: 17 residues. CDR3 DNA sequence: TGTGCCAGCAGCCCCGGGACTAGCGGGCCTCCTGACTACGAGCAGTACTTC. This encodes CASSPGTSGPPDYEQYF.

The rearrangement joins TRBV6-6 to TRBJ2-7, with 7 bases lining up with TRBD2. Per the germline V gene, CDR1 is MNHNY and CDR2 is SVGAGI (reference sequence). The CDR3 consists of 16 residues. The V segment lost 2 bases and the J segment 1 base; nucleotides outside the gene matches: 8. This CDR3 reads CASSYPGGIRSYEQYF. CDR3 nucleotides: TGTGCCAGCAGTTACCCGGGAGGAATACGATCCTACGAGCAGTACTTC.

This clone was seen once. The genes are TRBV5-1 and TRBJ2-7; 9 bases agree with TRBD2. The ends lost 2 bases at V and 2 bases at J; junction bases unmatched: 14. This CDR3 comprises 18 residues. Germline CDR1 SGHRS, CDR2 YFSETQ. CDR3 residues: CASSLAYISSGVAYEQYF. The DNA of the CDR3 is TGCGCCAGCAGCTTAGCTTATATTTCTAGCGGGGTGGCCTACGAGCAGTACTTC.

V and J are TRBV29-1 and TRBJ2-2; 7 positions match TRBD1. Germline values: CDR1 SQVTM, CDR2 ANQGSEA. The CDR3 runs to 17 residues. V shed 7 bases, J shed 5 bases, and the junction held 19 bases outside the gene matches. The CDR3 spells CSARLGGEGIETGELFF. The DNA of the CDR3 is TGCAGCGCACGGCTAGGGGGCGAGGGTATTGAGACCGGGGAGCTGTTTTTT.